This T cell receptor (beta chain) was captured by sequencing in a study of blood T cell repertoires in COVID-19. Produced via immunoSEQ multiplex PCR; TCRdb's table is partial and in-frame only. The table includes about 310,000 clones, over 75% detected once. In assigning cohorts, the study relied on participant-reported clinical history. Recovery meant two consecutive negative NP/OP PCR tests, professional clearance, or resolved symptoms. The CDR3 has 18 residues. The TCR comes from a middle-aged woman who had recovered from COVID-19. The sample comprised PBMCs or T cells enriched from blood (not recorded which). The chain is built from TRBV21-1 and TRBJ2-1; TRBD2 is taken as the D call from the table, unchecked against the DNA. TRBV21-1 counts as a pseudogene. CDR3 region: CASSKALAGGDPYNEQFF. CDR3 coding DNA: TGTGCCAGCAGCAAAGCCCTAGCGGGAGGAGACCCCTACAATGAGCAGTTCTTC.